This T cell receptor beta chain was sequenced for a study of cytomegalovirus exposure and HLA in healthy donors. The overall study: As released early, the data held about 85 million unique TCRs from HLA-typed donors. General study points: Specificity for CMV antigens was confirmed in vitro for a few of the CMV-associated chains. Earlier results showed most TCR beta V segments being productive about 90% or about 30% of the time.

About this clone itself: Antigen unknown.

PCR used 60 Vbeta primers and 13 Jbeta primers. Measured with immunoSEQ multiplex PCR; TCRdb has only the in-frame clones, and not every one. The data contain about 150,000 clones, around 78% of them singletons. V was clipped by 8 bases and J by 5 bases, with 19 bases between them. Germline CDR1 SQVTM, CDR2 ANQGSEA. CDR3 length: 14 amino acids. The receptor's source is a female donor in good health and CMV-seropositive. Sequenced input: PBMCs. The chain recombines TRBV29-1 with TRBJ2-1; TRBD2 is a possible D gene (7 bases). CDR3 DNA: TGCAGCCTCATAGGGGGGGCCAGCCACAATGAGCAGTTCTTC. It codes for CSLIGGASHNEQFF.